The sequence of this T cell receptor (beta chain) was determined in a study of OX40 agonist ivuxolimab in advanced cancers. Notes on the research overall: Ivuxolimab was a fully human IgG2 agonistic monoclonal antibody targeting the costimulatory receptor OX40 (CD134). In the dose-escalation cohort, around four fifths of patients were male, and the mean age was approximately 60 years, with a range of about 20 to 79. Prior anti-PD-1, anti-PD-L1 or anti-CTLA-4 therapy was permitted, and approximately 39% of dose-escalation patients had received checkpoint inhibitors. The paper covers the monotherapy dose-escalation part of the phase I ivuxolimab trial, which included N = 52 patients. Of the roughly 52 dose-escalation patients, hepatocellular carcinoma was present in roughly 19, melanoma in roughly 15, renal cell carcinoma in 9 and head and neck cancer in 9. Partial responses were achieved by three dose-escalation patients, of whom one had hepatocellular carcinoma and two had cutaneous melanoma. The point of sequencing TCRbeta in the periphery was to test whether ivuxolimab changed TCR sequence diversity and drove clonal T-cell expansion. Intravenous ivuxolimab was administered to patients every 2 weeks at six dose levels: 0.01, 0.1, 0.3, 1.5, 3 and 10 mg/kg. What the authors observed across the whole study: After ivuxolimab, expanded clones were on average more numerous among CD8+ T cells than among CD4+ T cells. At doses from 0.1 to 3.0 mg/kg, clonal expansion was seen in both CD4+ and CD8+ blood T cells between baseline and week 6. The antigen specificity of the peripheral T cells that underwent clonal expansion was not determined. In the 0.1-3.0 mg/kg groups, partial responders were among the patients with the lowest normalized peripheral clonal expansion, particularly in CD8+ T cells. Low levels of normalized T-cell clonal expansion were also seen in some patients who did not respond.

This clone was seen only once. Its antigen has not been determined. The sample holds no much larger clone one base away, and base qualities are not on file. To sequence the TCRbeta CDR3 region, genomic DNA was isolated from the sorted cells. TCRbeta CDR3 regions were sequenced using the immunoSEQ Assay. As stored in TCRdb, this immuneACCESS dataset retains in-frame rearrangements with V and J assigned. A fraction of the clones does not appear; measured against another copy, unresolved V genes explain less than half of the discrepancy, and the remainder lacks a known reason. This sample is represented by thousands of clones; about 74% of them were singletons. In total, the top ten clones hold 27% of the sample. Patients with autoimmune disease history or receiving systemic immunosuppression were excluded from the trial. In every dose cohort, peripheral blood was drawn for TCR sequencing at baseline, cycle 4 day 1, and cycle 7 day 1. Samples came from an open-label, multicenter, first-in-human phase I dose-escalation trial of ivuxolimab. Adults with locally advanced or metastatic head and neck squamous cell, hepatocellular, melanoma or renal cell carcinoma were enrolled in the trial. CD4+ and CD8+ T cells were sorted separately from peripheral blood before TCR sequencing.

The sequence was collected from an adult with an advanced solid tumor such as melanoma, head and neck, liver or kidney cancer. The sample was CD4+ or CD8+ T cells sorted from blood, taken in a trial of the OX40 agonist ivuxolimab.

CDR3 loop: CASSQSPNEQFF. The nucleotide sequence reads as follows: TGTGCCAGCAGTCAAAGCCCCAATGAGCAGTTCTTC. The sequence is built from TRBV9 and TRBJ2-1; the D gene is unclear. Cut back by 5 bases and 6 bases, the V and J ends lie 9 bases apart. From cysteine to phenylalanine, the CDR3 is 12 amino acids long. Of the read, only the CDR3 DNA is kept; its 36 bases are in frame from base 1. The CDR1 and CDR2 encoded by the germline V gene are SGDLS and YYNGEE.